This T cell receptor beta chain was profiled in a study of T cells in tumors after PD-1 blockade. This clone was seen more than once but under ten times. Measured with immunoSEQ multiplex PCR; TCRdb has only the in-frame clones, and not every one. The data hold around 46,000 clones, with about four fifths observed a single time. The V and J ends lost 0 bases and 4 bases, in that order; junction bases with no gene match: 13. The CDR3 runs to 19 residues. From germline, CDR1 is SGHKS and CDR2 YYEKEE (reference sequence). The sequenced sample was PBMCs, obtained before anti-PD-1 treatment. The origin of this receptor is a human donor with basal cell carcinoma. V is TRBV5-5 and J is TRBJ2-3; 11 bases line up with TRBD2. The chain's CDR3 is CASSLEGLAGGRVADTQYF. In nucleotides, the CDR3 is TGTGCCAGCAGCTTGGAGGGCCTAGCGGGGGGAAGAGTAGCAGATACGCAGTATTTT.